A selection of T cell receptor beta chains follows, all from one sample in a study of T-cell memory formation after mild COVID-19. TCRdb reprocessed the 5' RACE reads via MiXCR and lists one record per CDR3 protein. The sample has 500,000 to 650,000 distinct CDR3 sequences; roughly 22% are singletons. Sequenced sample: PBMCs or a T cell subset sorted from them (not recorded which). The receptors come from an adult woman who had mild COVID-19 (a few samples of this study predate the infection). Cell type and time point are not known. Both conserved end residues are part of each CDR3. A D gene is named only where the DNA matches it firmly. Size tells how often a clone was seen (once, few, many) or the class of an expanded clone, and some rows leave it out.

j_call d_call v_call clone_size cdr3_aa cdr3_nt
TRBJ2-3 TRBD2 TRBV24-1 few CATSDLPGGTSGSRGDTQYF TGTGCCACCAGTGATTTGCCCGGAGGGACTAGCGGGAGTCGGGGAGATACGCAGTATTTT
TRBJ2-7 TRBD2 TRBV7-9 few CATGGVSEQYF TGTGCCACCGGGGGGGTGAGCGAGCAGTACTTC
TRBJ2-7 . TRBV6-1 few CASSGYRDGEQYF TGTGCCAGCAGTGGCTACAGGGATGGGGAGCAGTACTTC
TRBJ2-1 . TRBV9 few CASSEGGGATNEQFF TGTGCCAGCAGCGAGGGTGGGGGGGCTACTAATGAGCAGTTCTTC
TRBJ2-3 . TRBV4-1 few CASSQDGLGSTDTQYF TGCGCCAGCAGCCAAGACGGCCTGGGCAGCACAGATACGCAGTATTTT
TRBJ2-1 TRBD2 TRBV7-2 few CASSQRGPYNEQFF TGTGCCAGCAGCCAGCGGGGGCCTTACAATGAGCAGTTCTTC
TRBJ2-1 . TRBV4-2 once CASSQPSNPRGNEQFF TGTGCCAGCAGCCAACCATCCAACCCACGGGGAAATGAGCAGTTCTTC
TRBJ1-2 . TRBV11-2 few CASSLGPWWGENDGYTF TGTGCCAGCAGCTTAGGGCCCTGGTGGGGGGAAAACGATGGCTACACCTTC
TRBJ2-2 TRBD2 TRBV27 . CASSPAGVNTGELFF TGTGCCAGCAGCCCAGCGGGAGTCAACACCGGGGAGCTGTTTTTT
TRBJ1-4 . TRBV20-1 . CSAGTRGEKLFF TGCAGTGCCGGGACCCGTGGTGAAAAACTGTTTTTT
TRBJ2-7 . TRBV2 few CASLRTYEQYF TGTGCCAGTCTTCGGACCTACGAGCAGTACTTC
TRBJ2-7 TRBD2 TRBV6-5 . CASSPERERYEQYF TGTGCCAGCAGTCCAGAGCGGGAGCGCTACGAGCAGTACTTC
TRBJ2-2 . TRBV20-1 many CSARDRQNTGELFF TGCAGTGCTAGAGACAGGCAGAACACCGGGGAGCTGTTTTTT
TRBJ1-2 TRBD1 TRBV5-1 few CASSMGQSNYGYTF TGCGCCAGCAGCATGGGACAGTCAAACTATGGCTACACCTTC
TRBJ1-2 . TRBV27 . CASSRVGAGGGYTF TGTGCCAGCAGCAGGGTCGGTGCCGGGGGCGGCTACACCTTC
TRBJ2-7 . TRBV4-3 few CASSQDFDGEQYF TGCGCCAGCAGCCAAGATTTCGATGGCGAGCAGTACTTC
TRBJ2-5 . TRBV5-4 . CASSLGGSPETQYF TGTGCCAGCAGCCTGGGTGGAAGTCCAGAGACCCAGTACTTC
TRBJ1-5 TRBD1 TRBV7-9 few CASSRGTGIYQPQHF TGTGCCAGCAGCCGCGGGACAGGCATTTATCAGCCCCAGCATTTT